This note documents a single TCR beta chain sequence. The target antigen is unknown. The sample belongs to a study of blood T cells in healthy people across ages. General study points: Fewer expanded clones and more diversity marked long-lived versus aged donors. No conclusive comparison of naive versus antigen-experienced cells was possible with unsorted PBMCs.

Germline V lookup: CDR1 ENHRY, CDR2 SYGVKD. V was pared by 6 bases and J by 0 bases, with 7 bases between. This CDR3 spans 13 amino acids. The authors ran a second PCR of about 7 to 12 cycles using a sample-barcoded 5' primer and a J-beta primer mix. TCRdb analysed the 5' RACE reads with MiXCR anew, one entry per CDR3 protein. The sample records about 690,000 distinct CDR3 sequences, around two fifths being singletons. Total RNA was isolated from each sample in quantities of at least 6 micrograms. The chain combines TRBV10-3 with TRBJ2-3; no definite D call. Input material: blood. The TCR was taken from an elderly man in good health. DNA for the CDR3: TGTGCCATCAGCTATACTAGCACAGATACGCAGTATTTT. Translation: CAISYTSTDTQYF.